This T cell receptor (beta chain) was retrieved from a study of monozygotic twins with inflammatory bowel disease. Per TCR library, 3500 ng of total RNA was used. Template-switch reactions added UMIs with a 6-nucleotide sample barcode. Each of TCRalpha and TCRbeta cDNA went through two nested PCRs, lasting approximately 16 and 9 cycles. TCRdb reprocessed the 5' RACE reads and stores each CDR3 protein as one record, lacking DNA. The record lists roughly 120,000 distinct CDR3 sequences, of which the ten most abundant hold around an eighth. Germline V lookup: CDR1 KGHSH, CDR2 LQKENI. The CDR3 has 13 amino acids.

The material sequenced was blood. The chain carries TRBV18 and TRBJ1-1; checking the TCRdb D call of TRBD1 is not possible without DNA. The sequence was obtained from a human donor with ulcerative colitis or Crohn's disease, or a healthy co-twin of an affected twin (not recorded which). The CDR3 loop reads CASSPDRATEAFF.